This T cell receptor beta chain was recovered during a study of long-term antiretroviral therapy in people with HIV (dated by TCRdb to between 2021 and 2022). Broadly, across the study: Collection of the earliest samples took place about a decade ahead of the 2015 WHO recommendation for immediate ART, at a time when ART was typically delayed until CD4 counts fell. Of the approximately 28 participants with HIV, fewer than twelve were female. The cohort contributed fewer than 200 cryopreserved PBMC samples from fewer than 35 adults with confirmed HIV infection, collected serially over a mean of approximately six years (range 1-12). A retrospective serial study tested whether changes in peripheral blood TRB repertoire composition and diversity were associated with ART initiation and durable HIV suppression. Test extractions of a monoclonal T-cell line alongside about 35 polyclonal samples showed no cross-contamination during QIAcube processing. Study-wide findings and limitations: Because pre-ART samples had limited cell numbers, unsorted PBMC were profiled rather than sorted CD4+ and CD8+ T cells. Limited PBMC availability meant only the TCR beta chain was sequenced, without alpha chain pairing. Starting ART was linked to a significant rise in TRB diversity, yet even with long-term ART the diversity remained significantly lower than in transplant donor controls. At every time point, the repertoire was dominated by expanded TRB clones first identified before ART initiation, although this dominance fluctuated and, in many PLHIV, declined after ART. Inferences about post-ART repertoire changes are limited because no data were available on ART adherence, viral resistance or therapy changes. The samples span the years 2004 to 2017, and the ART regimens used may be less effective than current regimens. HIV repertoires had narrower CDR3 length ranges than controls, and the network structure suggested an antigen-experienced repertoire that shifted only slightly toward naive after ART.

Sequencing of the TRB variable region was done with the immunoSEQ hsTCRB v3.0 assay at survey level resolution. The targeted TRB sequencing depth was about 35,000-55,000 T-cell genomes per sample. TRB libraries were pooled and sequenced on an Illumina MiSeq using a v3 150-cycle kit. On the authors' methods: Repertoire analysis was performed in R inside a reproducible Nextflow workflow that covered QC, data transformation and analysis. Custom analyses were implemented in LymphoSeq2, an R package for AIRR-Seq data exploration. Four samples that yielded fewer than 5000 total TRB sequences were excluded, so that some 190 HIV repertoires were analyzed. Of the 188 retained HIV repertoires, under 65 were collected before and 120 to 130 after ART initiation. Repertoires were downsampled to 5000 TRB nucleotide sequences, with summary statistics averaged over 100 downsampling iterations. Only TRB sequences with CDR3 regions of at least seven amino acids were retained for analysis. A Shannon entropy-derived clonality score and the Gini coefficient were used to measure diversity. In the repertoire networks, any two of the top 5000 CDR3 amino acid sequences were connected whenever the two sequences differed by an edit distance of one. GLIPH2 predicted antigen specificity groups and MHC restriction for TRB CDR3 amino acid sequences. To flag known CMV, EBV, HIV or tissue antigen associations, CDR3 amino acid sequences were matched against VDJdb and McPAS-TCR. Pre-ART, post-ART and control groups were compared with Wilcoxon signed-rank tests and Holm-Bonferroni correction. TCRdb mirrors the immuneACCESS table, restricted to in-frame sequences. Some clones are absent from its copies; in checked studies, under half trace to an unresolved V gene, and the reason for the others is unknown. The D gene and trimming were derived from the DNA, and the V and J assignments and clone size from that table. Across this sample there are about 21,000 clones, with around 82% seen only once. Roughly 8.1% of the sample is taken by the ten largest.

Participants were included only if at least one PBMC sample before ART initiation and at least two post-ART samples were available. Every participant with HIV received treatment in the United States of America. Cryopreserved samples of about 0.95-11 million PBMC were thawed and washed before DNA extraction. At the time of the earliest PBMC sample, participants with HIV were aged between roughly 20 and 55 years. Each participant contributed PBMC samples from 1-4 timepoints before ART initiation and 2-8 timepoints after ART initiation, with a median of 7 samples. For every participant, serial HIV viral load, CD4+ T-cell count, ART history and demographic data were obtained. Genomic DNA was extracted from unsorted PBMC with a Qiagen kit on a QIAcube, with processing performed in batches of 12 samples. Clipping removes 4 bases from V and 7 bases from J, with 4 as the unmatched junction base count. CDR1 is given as MNHEY and CDR2 as SVGAGI, both from the germline V gene. The CDR3 goes from the cysteine to the phenylalanine over 14 residues. Only the CDR3 DNA is retained, 42 bases long and in frame from the first base.

As concerns this clone: The specificity of this receptor is unknown. Base-call qualities are not available, and no considerably larger clone is one nucleotide away.

The sequencing used unsorted PBMCs, collected at the start of antiretroviral therapy. The chain joins TRBV6-5 to TRBJ1-4, with 9 junctional bases fitting TRBD1. This sequence originates from a man aged 50 to 59 with HIV. The sequence in DNA is TGTGCCAGCAGTTGGACAGGGGTGGGTGAAAAACTGTTTTTT. Its coded protein is CASSWTGVGEKLFF.